This T cell receptor beta chain comes out of a study of neurological immune-mediated disorders. Whole-study findings and limits: While HTLV-1-associated myelopathy showed the greatest TCR clonal expansion, multiple sclerosis showed the least, falling below healthy controls.

The study drew its healthy controls from blood bank volunteers in Maryland, USA. 5'RACE employing 10-nucleotide random UMIs yielded the cDNA. Every sequencing run produced over 190 million TCR-beta sequences that came from 15-18 subjects. From the 5' RACE reads, TCRdb called clonotypes with MiXCR, one entry per CDR3 protein. The data show more than 30,000 distinct CDR3 sequences, approximately 7.2% seen once. This clonotype has more than one count but fewer than ten. Its cognate antigen is unknown. CDR1 SGHNT and CDR2 YYREEE come from the germline V gene (reference sequence). The CDR3 is made up of 15 amino acids. V was cut by 4 bases and J by 3 bases, with 17 bases left in between.

The chain is built from TRBV5-4 and TRBJ2-7, with D possibly matching TRBD1 (5 bases). Sample: CD4+ T cells from blood. The receptor's source is a middle-aged man in good health. CDR3 DNA: TGTGCCAGCAGCCCGGACCTGGGGCGGAACTACGAGCAGTACTTC. Amino acids: CASSPDLGRNYEQYF.